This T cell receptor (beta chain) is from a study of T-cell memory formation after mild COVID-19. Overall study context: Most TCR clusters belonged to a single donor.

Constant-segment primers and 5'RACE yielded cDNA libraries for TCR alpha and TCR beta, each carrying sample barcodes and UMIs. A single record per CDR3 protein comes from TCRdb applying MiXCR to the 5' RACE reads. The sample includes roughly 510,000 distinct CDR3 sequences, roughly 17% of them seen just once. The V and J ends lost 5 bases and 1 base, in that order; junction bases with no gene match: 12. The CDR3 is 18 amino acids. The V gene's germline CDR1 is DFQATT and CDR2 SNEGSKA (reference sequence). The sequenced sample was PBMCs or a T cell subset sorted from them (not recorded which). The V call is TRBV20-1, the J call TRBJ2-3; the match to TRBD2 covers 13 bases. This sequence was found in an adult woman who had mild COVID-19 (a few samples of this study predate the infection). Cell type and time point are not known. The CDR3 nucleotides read TGCAGTGCTGGTCCCGGGACTAGCGGGAAGAGAGGCACAGATACGCAGTATTTT. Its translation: CSAGPGTSGKRGTDTQYF.